This T cell receptor (beta chain) was found in a study of cytomegalovirus exposure and HLA in healthy donors. Donors counted as nominally healthy when sampled, yet unrecorded immune exposures were likely. V was clipped by 6 bases and J by 4 bases; unmatched bases: 11. This CDR3 contains 15 residues. CDR1 and CDR2 (germline): WNHNN, SYGVQD (reference sequence). It was with 60 Vbeta and 13 Jbeta primers that the PCR ran. Repertoires were generated with immunoSEQ multiplex PCR, while TCRdb's copy carries only in-frame clones and drops some. Altogether some 120,000 clones are present, less than 85% being singletons, with the ten largest covering about 2.6%. This clone was counted only a few times.

The chain employs TRBV10-1 and TRBJ1-1; 7 bases line up with TRBD1. The TCR comes from a man under 40 in good health and CMV-seronegative. The sample was PBMCs. The DNA for the CDR3 is TGCGCCAGCAGCGACTACGGGACAGCGGGCACTGAAGCTTTCTTT. It encodes CASSDYGTAGTEAFF.